This TCR beta chain was retrieved from a study of neurological immune-mediated disorders. Study-wide points: None of the CDR3 amino acid sequences of expanded clones recurred across subjects, suggesting private repertoires in all groups.

This clonotype was seen repeatedly, ten times or more. Its antigen is unknown. Unsorted libraries were prepared from 2 million PBMCs that had been stored at -80 C. The CDR3 is 16 residues long. Germline V gene lookup returns CDR1 MNHNS and CDR2 SASEGT. V was cut by 3 bases and J by 5 bases, with 17 bases left in between. The method for making cDNA was 5'RACE, and it used 10-nucleotide random UMIs. The output of every sequencing run exceeded 170 million TCR-beta sequences, derived from 15-18 subjects. One entry per CDR3 protein results from TCRdb running MiXCR on the 5' RACE reads. Of tens of thousands of distinct CDR3 sequences in the sample, about 9.4% are singletons; the top ten hold about 1.8%.

The chain combines TRBV6-1 with TRBJ1-5; D is unclear. The TCR sequence derives from a man in his forties or fifties in good health. Sequenced material: PBMCs. CDR3 nucleotides: TGTGCCAGCAGTGATTCCCTCGGGAGAACCCATCAGCCCCAGCATTTT. It yields the protein CASSDSLGRTHQPQHF.